The clone carrying this TCR beta chain was detected only once. Participants were aged roughly 18 to 95 years, lived in around 22 US areas, and enrolled virtually. Participants' reported clinical history set cohort assignment. This sample was included in a study of blood T cell repertoires in COVID-19. Looking at the study overall: Donors in the United States, Italy and Spain gave samples during acute or convalescent COVID-19.

Source study methods: Using reference gene primer amplification, nucleated cell counts were estimated. The repertoire was sequenced with immunoSEQ multiplex PCR; TCRdb's copy has only in-frame clones and lacks some. For V, J and clone size, that table is used; D and trimming come from the DNA. The sample lists 130,000 to 150,000 clones, 84% occurring once. The CDR3 spans 16 residues. Germline trimming cut 2 bases from V and 5 bases from J; bases unmatched to any gene: 7. The germline gives CDR1 MNHEY, CDR2 SVGEGT. This TCR derives from a woman aged 45-65 years who had been exposed to COVID-19. The chain is built from TRBV6-2 or TRBV6-3 and TRBJ2-2, with TRBD2 identical over 8 bases. Sequencing used PBMCs or T cells enriched from blood (not recorded which). The CDR3 nucleotides are TGTGCCAGCAGTTACGGAGCGGGAGTGGGAACCGGGGAGCTGTTTTTT. This translates into CASSYGAGVGTGELFF.